The rows below give T cell receptor beta chains drawn from one sample of a study of Ad26.COV2.S vaccination and SARS-CoV-2 variants. Libraries were prepared by immunoSEQ multiplex PCR; TCRdb keeps only in-frame clonotypes and omits some of them. The table lists hundreds of thousands of clones, around 90% of them singletons. Sample: peripheral blood, taken in a trial of Ad26.COV2.S vaccine versus placebo. The receptors stem from a person between 18 and 59 years old who received the Ad26.COV2.S COVID-19 vaccine or a placebo. The CDR3 runs from the conserved cysteine through the conserved F or W. The D gene is left open where the match is weak. Clone sizes are given selectively: once, few, many, or a class where the clone is expanded.

>.|.|TRBJ2-2|TRBV24-1
TGTGCCACCAGTGATCAGACAGCTTACACCGGGGAGCTGTTTTTT
CATSDQTAYTGELFF
>.|once|TRBJ1-5|TRBV10-3
TGTGCCACCGCGGGGGACTATAGCAATCAGCCCCAGCATTTT
CATAGDYSNQPQHF
>.|.|TRBJ2-2|TRBV7-3
TGTGCCAGCAGCGTGAACCCGGGGAACACCGGGGAGCTGTTTTTT
CASSVNPGNTGELFF
>.|.|TRBJ2-2|TRBV11-3
TGTGCCAGCAGCCTCAGGGAAACCGGGGAGCTGTTTTTT
CASSLRETGELFF
>TRBD2|few|TRBJ2-7|TRBV6-5
TGTGCCAGCAGTCTCGGACTAGCGAGAGACTACGAGCAGTACTTC
CASSLGLARDYEQYF
>TRBD2|.|TRBJ2-3|TRBV18
TGTGCCAGCTCACCGGGACTACCCCACTCAGATACGCAGTATTTT
CASSPGLPHSDTQYF
>.|.|TRBJ2-3|TRBV10-3
TGTGCCATCAGTGAGTCATCAGGAGACACAGATACGCAGTATTTT
CAISESSGDTDTQYF
>.|.|TRBJ2-4|TRBV5-1
TGCGCCAGCAGCTTGCGGGGGGCCAAAAACATTCAGTACTTC
CASSLRGAKNIQYF
>.|.|TRBJ1-2|TRBV7-9
TGTGCCAGCAGCTTCGGTGGGCAGGGATATGGCTACACCTTC
CASSFGGQGYGYTF
>.|.|TRBJ2-7|TRBV6-5
TGTGCCAGCAGTTACTCGTTCAGGGGGGTCTACGAGCAGTACTTC
CASSYSFRGVYEQYF
>.|.|TRBJ2-2|TRBV11-2
TGTGCCAGCAGCTTAGATCCAGGGACCACCGGGGAGCTGTTTTTT
CASSLDPGTTGELFF
>.|.|TRBJ1-4|TRBV5-6
TGTGCCAGCAGACCGATGGACAGTAAAACGCGAAAACTGTTTTTT
CASRPMDSKTRKLFF
>TRBD2|.|TRBJ2-2|TRBV27
TGTGCCAGCAGTATGGGACTAGCGGGGGGGACGAACACCGGGGAGCTGTTTTTT
CASSMGLAGGTNTGELFF
>TRBD2|.|TRBJ2-2|TRBV5-4
TGTGCCAGCAGCTTACGGGGGGTGAACACCGGGGAGCTGTTTTTT
CASSLRGVNTGELFF
>TRBD2|.|TRBJ2-5|TRBV11-3
TGTGCCAGCAGCTTAGGCGGGGGTCGGGAGACCCAGTACTTC
CASSLGGGRETQYF
>.|.|TRBJ2-1|TRBV5-4
TGTGCCAGCAGCCCCATCGCGGGGCCCCACATCGGTGAGCAGTTCTTC
CASSPIAGPHIGEQFF
>TRBD1|.|TRBJ1-3|TRBV18
TGTGCCAGCTCACCTCCCACAGGGGTCGGAAACACCATATATTTT
CASSPPTGVGNTIYF
>TRBD2|once|TRBJ2-5|TRBV19
TGTGCCAGTAGTTCGGTAGCGGGGGGCGGGGAGACCCAGTACTTC
CASSSVAGGGETQYF
>TRBD1|.|TRBJ2-7|TRBV6-6
TGTGCCAGCAGTTACCCGGGACAGGGGGTTTACGAGCAGTACTTC
CASSYPGQGVYEQYF
>TRBD2|.|TRBJ2-1|TRBV10-1
TGCGCCAGCAGTGGGTCTAGGAGCGGGAGTGTTGGCAATGAGCAGTTCTTC
CASSGSRSGSVGNEQFF
>.|.|TRBJ2-5|TRBV2
TGTGCCAGCAGTGGTAAACTGGGTTTGAGCCTGGAGACCCAGTACTTC
CASSGKLGLSLETQYF
>.|.|TRBJ2-3|TRBV15
TGTGCCACCAGCAGAGAGGTGGGGTACGAGGCAGATACGCAGTATTTT
CATSREVGYEADTQYF
>TRBD1|.|TRBJ2-7|TRBV18
TGTGCCAGCTCGCGTGACAGGGAACTCTACGAGCAGTACTTC
CASSRDRELYEQYF
>TRBD2|once|TRBJ2-5|TRBV6-6
TGTGCCAGCAGTTACCCGGGACTAGCGGGGGTGAAGACCCAGTACTTC
CASSYPGLAGVKTQYF
>TRBD2|.|TRBJ2-1|TRBV10-1
TGCGCCAGCAGTGAAGCGGGAGCTGGCGATGAGCAGTTCTTC
CASSEAGAGDEQFF
>.|.|TRBJ1-5|TRBV6-6
TGTGCCAGCAGTTACTCCGGGGGACTACTCTGGCCCCAGCATTTT
CASSYSGGLLWPQHF
>TRBD1|.|TRBJ2-5|TRBV19
TGTGCCAGTAGTCCAAGGGACAGAAGAGAGACCCAGTACTTC
CASSPRDRRETQYF
>TRBD2|.|TRBJ2-7|TRBV18
TGTGCCAGCTCACCACCCGGCGGGGACTACTACGAGCAGTACTTC
CASSPPGGDYYEQYF